This entry lists 30 T cell receptor beta chains sequenced from one sample in a study of sequential checkpoint blockade in melanoma. Clones were sequenced by immunoSEQ multiplex PCR, and TCRdb holds only the in-frame ones, with some missing. The sample shows some 40,000 clones, about 30% of them seen only once. This sample's treatment: randomized to nivolumab then ipilimumab (arm A) or the reverse (arm B). The sample in question was tumor tissue (inferred from file names), obtained from a patient given nivolumab and ipilimumab in sequence. The receptors were gathered from a human donor with melanoma.

This clone was counted at least ten times. The V gene is TRBV11-3, the J gene TRBJ1-2; D remains unclear. The V gene lost 4 bases and the J gene lost 8 bases, with 20 bases spanning the gap. The germline V gene has CDR1 SGHNT and CDR2 YENEEA. The CDR3 sequence is 15 residues long. CDR3 sequence (DNA): TGTGCCAGCAGCTCCGGTACGGCGGGAGCGTTGGGCTACACCTTC. This translates into CASSSGTAGALGYTF.

There are a few counts of this clone. The chain has TRBV23-1 and TRBJ2-7, with D maybe TRBD2 (5 bases). TRBV23-1 counts as an open reading frame of uncertain function. The CDR3 has 13 amino acids. Deletions cut 8 bases from V and 3 bases from J, with 14 bases between. CDR3 protein: CASHPWESYEQYF. For the CDR3, the DNA is TGCGCCAGCCACCCTTGGGAGAGCTACGAGCAGTACTTC.

The V call is TRBV18, the J call TRBJ1-5, with D maybe TRBD1 (6 bases). V gave up 6 bases and J gave up 5 bases, with 14 bases separating them. This CDR3 has 14 residues. Per the germline V gene, CDR1 is KGHSH and CDR2 is LQKENI. The CDR3: CASSGGPRDQPQHF. The DNA of the CDR3 is TGTGCCAGCTCCGGGGGCCCGAGGGATCAGCCCCAGCATTTT.

The chain is built from TRBV6-8 and TRBJ1-1, with 7 nucleotides matching TRBD1. The CDR3 sequence is 16 residues long. Germline V gene lookup returns CDR1 MNHGY and CDR2 SAAAGT. After removal of 7 bases from V and 5 bases from J, the junction contained 16 bases not matched to a gene. CDR3 region: CASTPRGRGRVTEAFF. As DNA, the CDR3 is TGTGCCAGCACCCCACGGGGTAGGGGGCGCGTAACTGAAGCTTTCTTT.

In this sample, this clone turned up a few times. The rearrangement links TRBV11-3 to TRBJ2-7; 8 positions agree with TRBD1. This CDR3 region has 16 residues. Per the germline V gene, CDR1 is SGHNT and CDR2 is YENEEA. Trimming cost V 5 bases and J 2 bases; bases outside gene matches: 11. In nucleotides, the CDR3 is TGTGCCAGCAGCCGGGGGACAGGAGGATTGCCCTACGAGCAGTACTTC. Translating it yields CASSRGTGGLPYEQYF.

The chain uses TRBV10-2 and TRBJ2-3; the match to TRBD2 covers 9 bases. V lost 10 bases to trimming and J lost 3 bases; unmatched junction nucleotides: 11. This CDR3 contains 15 residues. CDR1 is WSHSY and CDR2 is SAAADI in the germline V gene. The CDR3 DNA reads as TGCGCCACCACAGGTGGGGCGGGGGGGACAGATACGCAGTATTTT. Encoded protein: CATTGGAGGTDTQYF.

V gene TRBV19 combines with J gene TRBJ2-1; 7 bases line up with TRBD2. The CDR3 has 14 residues. Trimming took 5 bases from V and 3 from J; bases not matched to a gene: 4. The germline V gene encodes CDR1 LNHDA and CDR2 SQIVND (reference sequence). This CDR3 reads CASSSAGRYNEQFF. The CDR3 region has the DNA TGTGCCAGTAGTTCAGCGGGGCGCTACAATGAGCAGTTCTTC.

CDR3 in amino acids: CASSPIWGSDPYGYTF. For the CDR3, the DNA is TGTGCCAGCTCACCAATCTGGGGATCAGATCCTTATGGCTACACCTTC. The chain carries TRBV18 and TRBJ1-2; D remains unclear. The CDR3 extends over 16 amino acids. Trimming took off 2 bases at V and 5 bases at J, with 18 bases between the two ends. Germline CDR1 reads KGHSH; CDR2 reads LQKENI.

There are a few counts of this clone. The genes are TRBV11-3 and TRBJ2-3; 15 positions agree with TRBD2. The germline gives CDR1 SGHNT, CDR2 YENEEA. This CDR3 has 18 amino acids. Losses at the gene ends were 4 bases for V and 6 bases for J; bases not matched to a gene: 11. The DNA for the CDR3 is TGTGCCAGCAGCTCCACCACCCCAGGACTAGCGGGGGGGGATACGCAGTATTTT. Its protein is CASSSTTPGLAGGDTQYF.

The V call is TRBV9, the J call TRBJ1-3; a possible D gene is TRBD1 (5 bases). Trimming left V 3 bases short and J 0 bases short, with 16 bases between. The germline V gene has CDR1 SGDLS and CDR2 YYNGEE. This CDR3 has 17 residues. The CDR3 sequence: CASSAHPTASSGNTIYF. The CDR3, as DNA: TGTGCCAGCAGCGCGCATCCGACAGCGAGCTCTGGAAACACCATATATTTT. The entire variable domain, with the rest obtained from reference TRBV9 and TRBJ1-3, is as follows: DSGVTQTPKHLITATGQRVTLRCSPRSGDLSVYWYQQSLDQGLQFLIQYYNGEERAKGNILERFSAQQFPDLHSELNLSSLELGDSALYFCASSAHPTASSGNTIYFGEGSWLTVV.

The table lists this clone with a few counts. The junction does not match germline at one end; this may be a read error. The chain employs TRBV6-8 and TRBJ1-1; possible D gene TRBD1, 5 bases. CDR1 and CDR2 (germline): MNHGY, SAAAGT. The CDR3 length is 15 residues. The CDR3 loop reads CAISVNRLSATEAFF. The CDR3 coding sequence is TGTGCCATCAGTGTAAACAGGTTGTCCGCCACTGAAGCTTTCTTT.

This clone appeared a few times. The V gene is TRBV30, the J gene TRBJ2-5, with D perhaps TRBD1 or TRBD2 (6 bases each). Germline V gene sequence: CDR1 GTSNPN, CDR2 SVGIG (reference sequence). The V gene lost 0 bases and the J gene lost 2 bases, with 22 bases spanning the gap. This CDR3 is 18 amino acids long. The CDR3 sequence is CAWSVPTRRGAWQETQYF. The CDR3 bases are TGTGCCTGGAGTGTCCCGACCAGGAGGGGGGCTTGGCAAGAGACCCAGTACTTC.

This clone occurred many times. CDR3 DNA sequence: TGTGCCAGCAGCTTAACGACCGACTCCGGGGAGCTGTTTTTT. As protein: CASSLTTDSGELFF. The chain combines TRBV11-3 with TRBJ2-2; unclear D gene. CDR1 and CDR2 from the germline V gene are SGHNT and YENEEA. The length of the CDR3 is 14 residues. V was clipped by 2 bases and J by 6 bases, with 10 bases between them.

This chain joins TRBV11-3 and TRBJ1-3; TRBD1 aligns across 10 bases. The CDR3 is made up of 18 amino acids. Germline CDR1 SGHNT, CDR2 YENEEA. The V and J ends lost 5 bases and 0 bases, in that order; junction bases with no gene match: 10. This chain's CDR3 is CASSEPGQGPNSGNTIYF. The CDR3 DNA follows: TGTGCCAGCAGCGAACCGGGACAGGGGCCGAACTCTGGAAACACCATATATTTT.

V is TRBV11-1 and J is TRBJ2-6, with TRBD2 as a possible D gene (6 bases). Trimming removed 7 bases at V and 0 bases at J, with 16 bases between. The CDR3 totals 17 residues. Per germline, CDR1 SGHAT and CDR2 FQDESV (reference sequence). CDR3 DNA sequence: TGTGCCAGCACCGCGGGGCAGGTTCTCTCTGGGGCCAACGTCCTGACTTTC. Protein product: CASTAGQVLSGANVLTF.

The J gene is TRBJ1-2, the V gene TRBV11-3; D possibly corresponds to TRBD1 (6 bases). The CDR3 runs to 14 residues. Between the trimmed V and J ends, which lost 5 bases and 0 bases, there was a span of 10 bases. Per the germline V gene, CDR1 is SGHNT and CDR2 is YENEEA. The CDR3 region is CASSQGTANYGYTF. The CDR3 DNA reads as TGTGCCAGCAGCCAGGGGACGGCTAACTATGGCTACACCTTC. Full variable domain (rest looked up from reference TRBV11-3 and TRBJ1-2): EAGVVQSPRYKIIEKKQPVAFWCNPISGHNTLYWYLQNLGQGPELLIRYENEEAVDDSQLPKDRFSAERLKGVDSTLKIQPAELGDSAVYLCASSQGTANYGYTFGSGTRLTVV.

This rearrangement joins TRBV15 to TRBJ2-1; 10 bases are a match to TRBD2. This CDR3 region has 18 residues. Germline values: CDR1 LNHNV, CDR2 YYDKDF (reference sequence). After removal of 1 base from V and 4 bases from J, the junction contained 10 bases not matched to a gene. Here the CDR3 reads CATSRVYASGGSYNEQFF. The CDR3 nucleotides read TGTGCCACCAGCAGAGTGTACGCTAGCGGGGGCTCATACAATGAGCAGTTCTTC.

As for this clone: An end of the junction does not agree with germline; a read error may underlie this. The chain employs TRBV6-8 and TRBJ1-2; tentative D call: TRBD1 (6 bases). Germline V lookup: CDR1 MNHGY, CDR2 SAAAGT. The CDR3 has 16 residues. For the CDR3, the DNA is TGTGCCAGCAGTGACTCGATGGCAGGGGCGGTTCATGGCTACACCTTC. Amino acids: CASSDSMAGAVHGYTF.

The table lists this clone with a few counts. V usage is TRBV6-8 and J usage is TRBJ1-5; possible D gene TRBD1, 5 bases. Germline assignment: CDR1 MNHGY and CDR2 SAAAGT. With 6 bases removed from V and 6 bases from J, the gap between germline ends came to 18 bases. The CDR3 sequence is 15 residues long. The CDR3 region is CASRGTGAGTQPQHF. The CDR3 DNA reads as TGTGCCAGCAGGGGTACCGGGGCCGGAACTCAGCCCCAGCATTTT.

The J gene is TRBJ2-3, the V gene TRBV6-8; D is ambiguous. Germline CDR1 MNHGY, CDR2 SAAAGT. V was shortened by 6 bases and J by 6 bases, with 10 bases between the two germline ends. This CDR3 contains 12 residues. CDR3 sequence reads: CASSPRKDTQYF. CDR3 coding DNA: TGTGCCAGCAGCCCCCGGAAGGATACGCAGTATTTT.

This clone was counted a few times. This chain uses TRBV18 with TRBJ2-2; D gene unclear. CDR1 and CDR2 (germline): KGHSH, LQKENI. V shed 0 bases and J shed 7 bases, with 12 bases lying between them. The CDR3 extends over 15 amino acids. The CDR3 nucleotides are TGTGCCAGCTCACCACCTGGACCCACTGGCGGGGAGCTGTTTTTT. Translation: CASSPPGPTGGELFF.

This clone came up a few times. An end of the junction does not agree with germline; a read error may underlie this. The chain carries TRBV6-8 and TRBJ1-5; D perhaps matches TRBD1 (5 bases). The CDR3 length is 13 residues. Germline assignment: CDR1 MNHGY and CDR2 SAAAGT. In DNA form, the CDR3 reads TGTGCCAGCAGCCGGGACGTGAATCGGCCCCAGCATTTT. Translating it yields CASSRDVNRPQHF.

The chain couples TRBV14 to TRBJ1-2, with TRBD1 matching 9 bases. V dropped 5 bases and J dropped 8; count of bases not matched to a gene: 9. CDR1 is SGHDN and CDR2 is FVKESK in the germline V gene. This CDR3 is built from 14 residues. The CDR3 reads CASSAGTGPWGYTF. CDR3 bases: TGTGCCAGCAGCGCCGGGACAGGGCCGTGGGGCTACACCTTC.

The chain joins TRBV11-3 to TRBJ2-3; 9 bases map to TRBD1. The junction had 7 bases not matched to a gene; V was cut back by 5 bases and J by 4 bases. The V gene's germline CDR1 is SGHNT and CDR2 YENEEA. This CDR3 is 15 amino acids long. In DNA, the CDR3 is TGTGCCAGCAGCCAAGTAACAGGGGGCGCAGATACGCAGTATTTT. It codes for CASSQVTGGADTQYF.

This clone has only a few counts. V usage is TRBV9 and J usage is TRBJ2-3; tentative D call: TRBD2 (5 bases). Trimming shortened V by 2 bases and J by 6 bases, and 7 bases separated the two germline ends. The CDR3 is 12 amino acids. Germline V gene lookup returns CDR1 SGDLS and CDR2 YYNGEE. The CDR3 loop is CASSVASDTQYF. The CDR3 DNA reads as TGTGCCAGCAGCGTGGCTAGCGATACGCAGTATTTT.

The chain is built from TRBV19 and TRBJ1-5; TRBD1 matches at 7 bases. Looked up from germline, CDR1 is LNHDA and CDR2 is SQIVND (reference sequence). J gave up 2 bases and V 3 bases, and 4 bases lay outside the gene matches. This CDR3 spans 15 amino acids. The CDR3 is CASSIQGGGNQPQHF. In DNA, the CDR3 is TGTGCCAGTAGTATCCAGGGGGGGGGCAATCAGCCCCAGCATTTT.

This clone has just a few counts. This same CDR3 is encoded by further DNA sequences in the sample. The chain couples TRBV6-8 to TRBJ2-7; D perhaps matches TRBD1 (5 bases). Germline CDR1 MNHGY, CDR2 SAAAGT. The CDR3 totals 13 residues. The germline V and J ends were trimmed by 0 bases and 4 bases, with 7 bases remaining between them. The CDR3 sequence is CASSYSAGYEQYF. CDR3 nucleotides: TGTGCCAGCAGTTACTCGGCAGGGTACGAGCAGTACTTC.

This clone was observed many times. V and J are TRBV11-3 and TRBJ1-2; TRBD1 matches 10 bases. J lost 7 bases, V lost 3 bases, and 5 bases had no gene match. There are 14 residues in the CDR3. Germline CDR1 reads SGHNT; CDR2 reads YENEEA. Here the CDR3 reads CASSFRDRGFGYTF. The CDR3 nucleotides read TGTGCCAGCAGCTTCCGGGACAGGGGCTTTGGCTACACCTTC.

V is TRBV5-1 and J is TRBJ2-2, with 7 nucleotides matching TRBD1. Trimming cost V 6 bases and J 5 bases; bases outside gene matches: 7. In germline, CDR1 is SGHRS, CDR2 YFSETQ. The length of the CDR3 is 14 residues. The CDR3 region is CASTPTGSTGELFF. The CDR3 coding sequence is TGCGCCAGCACCCCGACAGGGTCAACCGGGGAGCTGTTTTTT. The whole variable domain, remainder taken from reference TRBV5-1 and TRBJ2-2, is KAGVTQTPRYLIKTRGQQVTLSCSPISGHRSVSWYQQTPGQGLQFLFEYFSETQRNKGNFPGRFSGRQFSNSRSEMNVSTLELGDSALYLCASTPTGSTGELFFGEGSRLTVL.

This clone was counted a few times. This chain links TRBV6-8 with TRBJ2-5; either TRBD1 or TRBD2 may supply D (6 bases each). The germline V gene encodes CDR1 MNHGY and CDR2 SAAAGT. The CDR3 is made up of 14 amino acids. Trimming cost V 4 bases and J 6 bases, with 15 bases left between them. CDR3 amino acids: CASSSDGGEKTQYF. The CDR3 nucleotides are TGTGCCAGCAGTTCCGACGGGGGCGAGAAGACCCAGTACTTC.